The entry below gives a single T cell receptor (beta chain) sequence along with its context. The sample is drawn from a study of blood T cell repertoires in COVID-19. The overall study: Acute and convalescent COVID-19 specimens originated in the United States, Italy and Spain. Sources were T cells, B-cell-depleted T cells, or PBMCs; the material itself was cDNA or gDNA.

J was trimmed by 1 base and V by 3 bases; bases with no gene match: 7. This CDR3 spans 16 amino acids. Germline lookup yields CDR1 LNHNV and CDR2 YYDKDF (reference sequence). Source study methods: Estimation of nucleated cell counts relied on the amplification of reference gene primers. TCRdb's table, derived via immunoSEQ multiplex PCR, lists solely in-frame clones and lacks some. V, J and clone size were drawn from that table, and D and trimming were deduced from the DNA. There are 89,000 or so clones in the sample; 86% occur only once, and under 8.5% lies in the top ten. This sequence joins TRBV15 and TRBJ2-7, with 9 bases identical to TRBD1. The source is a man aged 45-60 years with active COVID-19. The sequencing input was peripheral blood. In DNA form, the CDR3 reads TGTGCCACCAGCAGGGTATCCGGGACAGGGTCCTACGAGCAGTACTTC. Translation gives CATSRVSGTGSYEQYF.